This T cell receptor beta chain originates from a study of T-cell memory formation after mild COVID-19. This CDR3 spans 17 amino acids. Trimming stripped 1 base from V and 8 bases from J, with 21 bases between. Germline CDR1 reads LNHNV; CDR2 reads YYDKDF (reference sequence). TCRdb fed the 5' RACE reads into MiXCR, producing one record per CDR3 protein. The data hold around 140,000 distinct CDR3 sequences, with 15% to 20% observed a single time. The TCR was taken from an adult woman who had mild COVID-19 (a few samples of this study predate the infection). Cell type and time point are not known. The chain uses TRBV15 and TRBJ2-1; D is possibly TRBD1 (6 bases). The sample taken for sequencing was PBMCs or a T cell subset sorted from them (not recorded which). As DNA, the CDR3 is TGTGCCACCAGCAGAGCCCGATCCGGATCAGGGGCGGATGAGCAGTTCTTC. Its translation is CATSRARSGSGADEQFF.